The 20 T cell receptor beta chains listed next were all sequenced from one sample in a study of T cell responses to AZD1222 COVID-19 vaccine. Sequenced by immunoSEQ multiplex PCR; TCRdb stores in-frame clones only, minus some. The table shows 150,000 to 200,000 clones, with roughly 90% occurring only once. The source material was peripheral blood, sampled 28 days after the second AZD1222 dose. These receptors came from an adult who received the AZD1222 COVID-19 vaccine.

This clone occurred once. The J gene is TRBJ1-2, the V gene TRBV27; D gene unclear. The V end was cut by 8 bases, the J end by 7 bases, with 17 bases between. CDR3 length: 13 residues. The germline gives CDR1 MNHEY, CDR2 SMNVEV (reference sequence). CDR3 amino acids: CASGPKGNPGYTF. The CDR3 DNA follows: TGTGCCAGCGGGCCAAAAGGTAACCCTGGCTACACCTTC.

The chain recombines TRBV19 with TRBJ1-2; D is unresolved. CDR1 is LNHDA, CDR2 SQIVND, per germline (reference sequence). The CDR3 consists of 10 residues. The germline V and J ends were trimmed by 1 base and 8 bases, with 2 bases remaining between them. The CDR3 DNA reads TGTGCCAGTAGTATAGCAGGCTACACCTTC. It encodes CASSIAGYTF.

The chain recombines TRBV15 with TRBJ2-7; D is possibly TRBD2 (6 bases). Between the trimmed V and J ends, which lost 1 base and 3 bases, there was a span of 7 bases. Germline V CDR1 and CDR2: LNHNV, YYDKDF (reference sequence). CDR3 length: 13 amino acids. The CDR3 region has the DNA TGTGCCACCAGCAGAGTGGACTACTACGAGCAGTACTTC. Amino acids: CATSRVDYYEQYF.

This rearrangement joins TRBV11-2 to TRBJ1-2; 8 positions agree with TRBD1. The V gene's germline CDR1 is SGHAT and CDR2 FQNNGV. The CDR3 sequence is 14 residues long. V dropped 4 bases and J dropped 6; count of bases not matched to a gene: 7. The CDR3, as DNA: TGTGCCAGCAGCTCACGACAGGGGATGGATGGCTACACCTTC. This translates into CASSSRQGMDGYTF.

The genes are TRBV13 and TRBJ2-7; D gene unclear. This CDR3 comprises 12 residues. V lost 3 bases to trimming and J lost 4 bases, with 7 bases between them. Germline CDR1 PRHDT, CDR2 FYEKMQ (reference sequence). The CDR3 sequence is CASSLWGYEQYF. The DNA for the CDR3 is TGTGCCAGCAGCTTGTGGGGTTACGAGCAGTACTTC.

This clone has only a few counts. The chain is built from TRBV7-2 and TRBJ1-5; maybe TRBD1 (6 bases). Trimming left V 1 base short and J 6 bases short, with 19 bases between. Germline loops: CDR1 SGHTA, CDR2 FQGNSA. CDR3 size: 17 residues. The CDR3, as DNA: TGTGCCAGCAGCTTAGGGGCCAGGGGATTTTACAGTCAGCCCCAGCATTTT. Protein: CASSLGARGFYSQPQHF. Full variable domain (outside the CDR3, taken from reference TRBV7-2 and TRBJ1-5): GAGVSQSPSNKVTEKGKDVELRCDPISGHTALYWYRQSLGQGLEFLIYFQGNSAPDKSGLPSDRFSAERTGGSVSTLTIQRTQQEDSAVYLCASSLGARGFYSQPQHFGDGTRLSIL.

This clone was observed a few times. The CDR3: CASSLTGTGAYEQYF. CDR3 nucleotides: TGTGCCAGCAGCCTCACCGGGACAGGAGCCTACGAGCAGTACTTC. The chain uses TRBV11-3 and TRBJ2-7; 8 bases fit TRBD1. V gave up 5 bases and J gave up 2 bases; unmatched junction bases: 8. CDR1 is SGHNT, CDR2 YENEEA, per germline. The CDR3 length is 15 residues.

The chain joins TRBV23-1 to TRBJ2-2; tentative D call: TRBD1 (6 bases). TRBV23-1 is annotated as an ORF whose role is uncertain. Trimming took 7 bases from V and 3 from J, leaving 18 bases between them. The CDR3 loop spans 16 amino acids. The CDR3 DNA sequence: TGCGCCAGCACCGAAACGGACAGTTGGGACACCGGGGAGCTGTTTTTT. Its translation: CASTETDSWDTGELFF.

Only one count was recorded for this clone. The V and J genes are TRBV3-1 (or the pseudogene TRBV3-2) and TRBJ2-7, with 9 nucleotides matching TRBD2. The germline V gene has CDR1 LGHDT and CDR2 YNNKEL (reference sequence). With V trimmed by 0 bases and J by 3 bases, 6 bases remained unmatched. The length of the CDR3 is 16 residues. This CDR3 reads CASSQDASGVLYEQYF. In DNA, the CDR3 is TGTGCCAGCAGCCAAGATGCTAGCGGGGTACTCTACGAGCAGTACTTC.

This sequence joins TRBV27 and TRBJ2-3, with 13 bases aligning to TRBD2. V lost 3 bases and J lost 1; bases outside the gene matches: 4. The CDR3 loop spans 17 amino acids. The V gene's germline CDR1 is MNHEY and CDR2 SMNVEV (reference sequence). CDR3 nucleotides: TGTGCCAGCAGTTTCTGGACTAGCGGGAGTCGCACAGATACGCAGTATTTT. Protein sequence: CASSFWTSGSRTDTQYF.

This chain uses TRBV15 with TRBJ2-7; the D gene is possibly TRBD2 (6 bases). Germline V gives CDR1 LNHNV, CDR2 YYDKDF (reference sequence). The CDR3 runs to 17 residues. V was pared by 2 bases and J by 0 bases, with 17 bases between. The CDR3 is CATSRIRSSASSYEQYF. DNA of the CDR3: TGTGCCACCAGCAGAATCCGCTCTAGCGCCAGCTCCTACGAGCAGTACTTC.

The V and J genes are TRBV28 and TRBJ1-4; D is perhaps TRBD1 (5 bases). The CDR3 totals 16 residues. The V gene's germline CDR1 is MDHEN and CDR2 SYDVKM. With 5 bases removed from V and 6 bases from J, the gap between germline ends came to 19 bases. The CDR3 coding sequence is TGTGCCAGCAGTCCCCCCACGGGGGTCAAATATGAAAAACTGTTTTTT. Its protein is CASSPPTGVKYEKLFF. Full variable domain (rest looked up from reference TRBV28 and TRBJ1-4): DVKVTQSSRYLVKRTGEKVFLECVQDMDHENMFWYRQDPGLGLRLIYFSYDVKMKEKGDIPEGYSVSREKKERFSLILESASTNQTSMYLCASSPPTGVKYEKLFFGSGTQLSVL.

This chain links TRBV5-1 with TRBJ1-1, with 8 bases matching TRBD1. CDR1 is SGHRS and CDR2 is YFSETQ in the germline V gene. The CDR3 extends over 17 amino acids. Trimming removed 0 bases from V and 1 base from J; junction bases left unmatched: 8. As DNA, the CDR3 is TGCGCCAGCAGCTTGGGTGGCAGGGGGCAGGGGAACACTGAAGCTTTCTTT. This gives the protein CASSLGGRGQGNTEAFF.

This rearrangement joins TRBV7-9 to TRBJ2-7; 7 bases line up with TRBD1. CDR3 length: 14 residues. V lost 4 bases to trimming and J lost 6 bases; unmatched junction nucleotides: 9. CDR1 SEHNR and CDR2 FQNEAQ come from the germline V gene (reference sequence). CDR3 sequence: CASSSVRAGGEQYF. In DNA, the CDR3 is TGTGCCAGCAGCTCCGTCCGGGCAGGGGGCGAGCAGTACTTC.

The V gene is TRBV5-4, the J gene TRBJ1-1; 9 positions agree with TRBD1. The CDR3 sequence is 15 residues long. J lost 4 bases, V lost 6 bases, and 10 bases had no gene match. CDR1 and CDR2 (germline): SGHNT, YYREEE (reference sequence). The CDR3 coding sequence is TGTGCCAGCACACGAGCGGGACAGGGAGCCACTGAAGCTTTCTTT. As protein: CASTRAGQGATEAFF.

The V call is TRBV28, the J call TRBJ1-2, with D possibly TRBD1 on 5 matching bases. From germline, CDR1 is MDHEN and CDR2 SYDVKM. The ends were cut back, 9 bases at V and 0 bases at J, with 8 bases in the middle. The CDR3 has 12 amino acids. This chain's CDR3 is CASLTANYGYTF. The CDR3 bases are TGTGCCAGTTTGACAGCTAACTATGGCTACACCTTC.

This sequence joins TRBV19 and TRBJ1-5; D is ambiguous. Germline-derived CDR1 and CDR2 are LNHDA and SQIVND (reference sequence). The V gene lost 4 bases and the J gene lost 0 bases, with 10 bases spanning the gap. CDR3 length: 15 residues. The CDR3 coding sequence is TGTGCCAGTAGTAAGGCGGCACATAGCAATCAGCCCCAGCATTTT. Translating gives CASSKAAHSNQPQHF.

The chain employs TRBV3-1 (or the pseudogene TRBV3-2) and TRBJ1-4; a weak D match, TRBD1 (5 bases). CDR1 and CDR2 from the germline V gene are LGHDT and YNNKEL (reference sequence). This CDR3 comprises 15 residues. Between the trimmed V and J ends, which lost 1 base and 4 bases, there was a span of 10 bases. The CDR3 sequence is CASSQATGLNEKLFF. CDR3 DNA sequence: TGTGCCAGCAGCCAAGCGACGGGGCTTAATGAAAAACTGTTTTTT.

The table lists this clone with a count of one. J is TRBJ2-5 and V is TRBV11-2; the D is unclear. CDR3 size: 15 residues. In germline, CDR1 is SGHAT, CDR2 FQNNGV. Trimming cost V 0 bases and J 1 base, with 9 bases left between them. This CDR3 reads CASSLDLNSQETQYF. DNA for the CDR3: TGTGCCAGCAGCTTAGATCTTAATAGCCAAGAGACCCAGTACTTC. Supplemented by reference TRBV11-2 and TRBJ2-5, the full variable domain reads EAGVAQSPRYKIIEKRQSVAFWCNPISGHATLYWYQQILGQGPKLLIQFQNNGVVDDSQLPKDRFSAERLKGVDSTLKIQPAKLEDSAVYLCASSLDLNSQETQYFGPGTRLLVL.

The CDR3 nucleotides are TGTGCCAGCAGTACTGGACAGGGATACCAAGAGACCCAGTACTTC. Translation: CASSTGQGYQETQYF. J is TRBJ2-5 and V is TRBV28; 8 bases agree with TRBD1. Per germline, CDR1 MDHEN and CDR2 SYDVKM. V dropped 5 bases and J dropped 0; count of bases not matched to a gene: 5. The CDR3 has 15 residues.